The 6 T cell receptor beta chains reported below all come from one sample, sequenced in a study of blood T cell repertoires in COVID-19. Data came from immunoSEQ multiplex PCR; TCRdb stores just in-frame clones and leaves some out. The table records 60,000 or so clones, roughly 87% of them present only once. Sequencing used peripheral blood. The receptors were gathered from a human donor with acute or convalescent COVID-19. The donor label of this sample is uncertain.

The V call is TRBV19, the J call TRBJ1-5, with 7 bases matching TRBD1. The CDR3 is made up of 16 amino acids. Germline loops: CDR1 LNHDA, CDR2 SQIVND (reference sequence). V gave up 2 bases and J gave up 6 bases; unmatched junction bases: 10. CDR3 DNA: TGTGCCAGTAGTATAATGGCAGGGGGGAGTGCTCAGCCCCAGCATTTT. This translates into CASSIMAGGSAQPQHF. Full variable domain (missing parts from reference TRBV19 and TRBJ1-5): DGGITQSPKYLFRKEGQNVTLSCEQNLNHDAMYWYRQDPGQGLRLIYYSQIVNDFQKGDIAEGYSVSREKKESFPLTVTSAQKNPTAFYLCASSIMAGGSAQPQHFGDGTRLSIL.

V and J are TRBV7-9 and TRBJ2-2, with D perhaps TRBD1 (6 bases). Germline values: CDR1 SEHNR, CDR2 FQNEAQ (reference sequence). V gave up 6 bases and J gave up 6 bases, with 20 bases separating them. The CDR3 has 16 residues. This CDR3 reads CASRHEQGRRSGELFF. CDR3 coding DNA: TGTGCCAGCAGACACGAACAGGGACGGAGATCCGGGGAGCTGTTTTTT.

This clone was recorded a few times. This rearrangement joins TRBV7-9 to TRBJ1-6; tentative D call: TRBD1 (6 bases). The CDR3 covers 15 residues. V was cut by 0 bases and J by 9 bases, with 12 bases left in between. Germline CDR1 and CDR2: SEHNR and FQNEAQ (reference sequence). The CDR3 DNA sequence: TGTGCCAGCAGCTTAGCTACAGGGATCGCTTCACCCCTCCACTTT. This gives the protein CASSLATGIASPLHF.

Details on this clone: The junction departs from the called germline gene at one end, perhaps through a read error. The chain combines TRBV6-2 or TRBV6-3 with TRBJ2-5, with D maybe TRBD1 (5 bases). The CDR3 extends over 16 amino acids. The germline V gene encodes CDR1 MNHEY and CDR2 SVGEGT. DNA of the CDR3: TGTGCCAGCAGTCACTCGATCGGACACCCCCAAGAGACCCAGTACTTC. As protein: CASSHSIGHPQETQYF.

CDR3 in DNA: TGTGCCTGGAGTCAGACCGGGAGCCATGAGCAGTTCTTC. This codes for CAWSQTGSHEQFF. The chain couples TRBV30 to TRBJ2-1, with TRBD2 as a possible D gene (6 bases). V gave up 2 bases and J gave up 8 bases, with 13 bases separating them. This CDR3 has 13 residues. Germline CDR1 and CDR2: GTSNPN and SVGIG (reference sequence).

Comment on this clone: One end of the junction fails to match germline, which may point to a read error. The chain is built from TRBV6-5 and TRBJ1-1; D ambiguous. Per the germline V gene, CDR1 is MNHEY and CDR2 is SVGAGI. This CDR3 contains 15 residues. The CDR3 sequence is CASSNSGRIYTEAFF. As DNA, the CDR3 is TGTGCCAGCAGTAACTCGGGCAGGATCTACACTGAAGCTTTCTTT.